This T cell receptor (beta chain) was sequenced for a study of blood T cell repertoires in COVID-19. Study summary: There were acute and convalescent COVID-19 samples, and they came from the United States, Italy and Spain. The analysed material was cDNA or gDNA that came from T cells, B-cell-depleted T cells, or PBMCs.

Original analysis: Amplification of reference gene primers was used by the study to estimate nucleated cell counts. Data came from immunoSEQ multiplex PCR; TCRdb stores just in-frame clones and leaves some out. For V, J and clone size, that table is used; D and trimming come from the DNA. The sample shows fewer than 180,000 clones, roughly nine tenths of them seen only once. The germline V and J ends were trimmed by 3 bases and 2 bases, with 13 bases remaining between them. The CDR3 is 15 amino acids. Germline V gene data show CDR1 as KGHSH and CDR2 as LQKENI. The chain links TRBV18 to TRBJ1-1; possible D gene TRBD1, 6 bases. The TCR was taken from a woman aged 55-70 years with active or convalescent COVID-19. Material: peripheral blood. The CDR3 DNA reads as TGTGCCAGCTCACCGGACAGTGGGGCTAACACTGAAGCTTTCTTT. This encodes CASSPDSGANTEAFF.